Following are 29 T cell receptor beta chains from one sample sequenced in a study of OX40 agonist ivuxolimab in advanced cancers. Profiling relied on immunoSEQ multiplex PCR, and the TCRdb table lists in-frame clones only, not all of them. The table has around 53,000 clones, nearly 80% seen once; the top ten hold approximately 2.3%. The sequencing used CD4+ or CD8+ T cells sorted from blood, collected in a trial of the OX40 agonist ivuxolimab. Receptors originate from an adult with an advanced solid tumor such as melanoma, head and neck, liver or kidney cancer.

This clone was seen a single time. V gene TRBV10-2 combines with J gene TRBJ1-6; unclear D gene. This CDR3 is 14 amino acids long. Germline loops: CDR1 WSHSY, CDR2 SAAADI. Trimming left V 6 bases short and J 6 bases short, with 12 bases between. CDR3 region: CASSVIGSNSPLHF. The CDR3 nucleotides are TGCGCCAGCAGCGTAATAGGGAGTAATTCACCCCTCCACTTT.

The CDR3 region is CASTTAQGASTGELFF. DNA for the CDR3: TGTGCCAGCACCACTGCCCAGGGGGCGAGCACCGGGGAGCTGTTTTTT. The chain uses TRBV7-7 and TRBJ2-2; TRBD1 aligns across 8 bases. After removal of 7 bases from V and 4 bases from J, the junction contained 11 bases not matched to a gene. Germline CDR1 and CDR2: SSHAT and FNYEAQ (reference sequence). The CDR3 spans 16 residues.

This clone was seen only once. This chain connects TRBV5-1 to TRBJ1-4; unclear D gene. Germline V gene sequence: CDR1 SGHRS, CDR2 YFSETQ. The CDR3 runs 15 residues. The V gene lost 0 bases and the J gene lost 3 bases, with 9 bases spanning the gap. CDR3: CASSLERQANEKLFF. Here the CDR3 DNA reads TGCGCCAGCAGCTTGGAAAGGCAGGCTAATGAAAAACTGTTTTTT.

The chain links TRBV27 to TRBJ2-5; 10 bases align to TRBD1. The CDR3 is 14 residues long. CDR1 and CDR2 from the germline V gene are MNHEY and SMNVEV (reference sequence). V lost 6 bases and J lost 2; bases outside the gene matches: 3. The CDR3 nucleotides read TGTGCCAGCAGAAGGGACAGGGGACAAGAGACCCAGTACTTC. Translated: CASRRDRGQETQYF.

This clone was recorded a few times. For the CDR3, the DNA is TGTGCCAGCAGTTTATGGCAGGGTAATCAGCCCCAGCATTTT. It specifies CASSLWQGNQPQHF. The chain employs TRBV27 and TRBJ1-5; D might be TRBD1 (5 bases). Trimming left V 1 base short and J 4 bases short, with 8 bases between. This CDR3 has 14 amino acids. Germline V CDR1 and CDR2: MNHEY, SMNVEV (reference sequence).

Concerning this clone: Mismatch with germline at one junction end may stem from a read error. The chain recombines TRBV19 with TRBJ1-4; TRBD1 agrees at 8 bases. The CDR3 has 9 residues. Germline V gene data show CDR1 as LNHDA and CDR2 as SQIVND (reference sequence). The DNA of the CDR3 is TGTGCCAGACAATGGACAGGGCCGTTT. It encodes CARQWTGPF.

CDR3 nucleotide sequence: TGTGCCAGTAGCCAACACAGGGCCTCCTACAATGAGCAGTTCTTC. This encodes CASSQHRASYNEQFF. This rearrangement joins TRBV19 to TRBJ2-1, with D possibly TRBD1 on 6 matching bases. The V gene's germline CDR1 is LNHDA and CDR2 SQIVND (reference sequence). V lost 6 bases to trimming and J lost 0 bases, with 12 bases between them. The CDR3 is made up of 15 amino acids.

V gene TRBV21-1 combines with J gene TRBJ2-2; the table's D call, TRBD1, was not checked against the DNA. TRBV21-1 is labeled a pseudogene. The CDR3 has 17 amino acids. CDR3 nucleotide sequence: TGTGCCAGCAGCAAGGCAGGGACAGGGGGCGGTGACGGGGAGCTGTTTTTT. Translation: CASSKAGTGGGDGELFF.

This clone was seen more than once but under ten times. The chain carries TRBV9 and TRBJ1-1, with D possibly being TRBD1 (6 bases). The germline V gene encodes CDR1 SGDLS and CDR2 YYNGEE. The CDR3 totals 14 residues. Deletions cut 6 bases from V and 0 bases from J, with 12 bases between. The CDR3 spells CASTPGQLNTEAFF. The CDR3, as DNA: TGTGCCAGCACCCCGGGACAATTGAACACTGAAGCTTTCTTT.

V is TRBV4-3 and J is TRBJ1-3; no reliable D call. The germline V gene has CDR1 LGHNA and CDR2 YSLEER. The CDR3 is 15 residues long. Trimming took off 0 bases at V and 3 bases at J, with 9 bases between the two ends. CDR3 nucleotides: TGCGCCAGCAGCCAAGATGCGGGCAGTGGAAACACCATATATTTT. Translation gives CASSQDAGSGNTIYF.

The rearrangement joins TRBV5-1 to TRBJ1-1, with unresolved D. V was pared by 5 bases and J by 0 bases, with 11 bases between. CDR3 size: 14 residues. Germline V CDR1 and CDR2: SGHRS, YFSETQ. CDR3 sequence reads: CASRLGELNTEAFF. Written as DNA, the CDR3 is TGCGCCAGCAGGCTAGGTGAGCTGAACACTGAAGCTTTCTTT.

The chain links TRBV6-1 to TRBJ1-3, with 7 bases matching TRBD1. This CDR3 has 15 amino acids. The V and J ends lost 6 bases and 2 bases, in that order; junction bases with no gene match: 7. The germline V gene has CDR1 MNHNS and CDR2 SASEGT. CDR3 loop: CASRPTGYAGNTIYF. CDR3 DNA sequence: TGTGCCAGCAGGCCGACAGGGTACGCTGGAAACACCATATATTTT.

The chain couples TRBV6-5 to TRBJ1-1, with a weak D call TRBD1 (5 bases). This CDR3 is built from 15 residues. V was shortened by 5 bases and J by 6 bases, with 19 bases between the two germline ends. Looked up from germline, CDR1 is MNHEY and CDR2 is SVGAGI. The CDR3 loop reads CASSHSAGRRAEAFF. The CDR3 coding sequence is TGTGCCAGCAGTCACAGCGCGGGACGGCGGGCTGAAGCTTTCTTT.

The gene calls are TRBV5-1 and TRBJ2-7; 10 bases map to TRBD2. With 0 bases clipped from V and 4 bases from J, the junction kept 7 bases outside the gene matches. The CDR3 extends over 16 amino acids. CDR1 and CDR2 (germline): SGHRS, YFSETQ. The CDR3 region has the DNA TGCGCCAGCAGCTTGGCCCCTAGCGGGAGTAGGTACGAGCAGTACTTC. Protein sequence: CASSLAPSGSRYEQYF.

V is TRBV19 and J is TRBJ1-5; 7 bases match TRBD1. J lost 2 bases, V lost 9 bases, and 4 bases had no gene match. CDR1 is LNHDA and CDR2 is SQIVND in the germline V gene (reference sequence). The CDR3 is made up of 13 amino acids. The CDR3 bases are TGTGCCAGCAAAGACAGGGGCAATCAGCCCCAGCATTTT. Translation: CASKDRGNQPQHF.

CDR3 residues: CASNALSTYGYTF. The CDR3 DNA reads as TGTGCCAGCAATGCGCTTTCGACGTATGGCTACACCTTC. This rearrangement joins TRBV9 to TRBJ1-2; D not resolved. Per the germline V gene, CDR1 is SGDLS and CDR2 is YYNGEE. Trimming removed 6 bases at V and 5 bases at J, with 14 bases between. CDR3 length: 13 residues.

The rearrangement links TRBV19 to TRBJ1-2; perhaps TRBD1 as D (5 bases). The germline V and J ends were trimmed by 6 bases and 5 bases, with 10 bases remaining between them. This CDR3 comprises 12 residues. From germline, CDR1 is LNHDA and CDR2 SQIVND (reference sequence). CDR3 amino acids: CASSGTRYGYTF. Here the CDR3 DNA reads TGTGCCAGTAGCGGGACGCGATATGGCTACACCTTC.

This clone was counted once. The J gene is TRBJ1-4, the V gene TRBV29-1; the D is unclear. V lost 4 bases, J lost 0 bases, and 9 bases lay in between. The CDR3 extends over 14 amino acids. Germline CDR1 and CDR2: SQVTM and ANQGSEA. The CDR3 is CSVVTAATNEKLFF. CDR3 in DNA: TGCAGCGTTGTGACTGCTGCAACTAATGAAAAACTGTTTTTT.

Written as DNA, the CDR3 is TGTGCCAGCAGTTTATTGGGGGAGCGGGAGACCCAGTACTTC. This gives the protein CASSLLGERETQYF. The V and J genes are TRBV27 and TRBJ2-5; perhaps D is TRBD1 or TRBD2 (5 bases each). In germline, CDR1 is MNHEY, CDR2 SMNVEV (reference sequence). The CDR3 extends over 14 amino acids. Trimming cost V 1 base and J 5 bases, with 11 bases left between them.

This chain connects TRBV30 to TRBJ2-4, with D possibly TRBD1 on 6 matching bases. Germline V gene sequence: CDR1 GTSNPN, CDR2 SVGIG (reference sequence). The CDR3 length is 13 residues. Between the trimmed V and J ends, which lost 3 bases and 6 bases, there was a span of 12 bases. The CDR3 nucleotides read TGTGCCTGGAGGACACCAGGGGTAAACATTCAGTACTTC. This gives the protein CAWRTPGVNIQYF.

The chain employs TRBV19 and TRBJ2-5; TRBD1 matches 7 bases. The CDR3 is 15 residues long. Unmatched junction bases numbered 11, after V lost 7 bases and J lost 3 bases. Germline-derived CDR1 and CDR2 are LNHDA and SQIVND (reference sequence). The CDR3, as DNA: TGTGCCAGTACTCTCCACAGGGGCAAAGAAGAGACCCAGTACTTC. This codes for CASTLHRGKEETQYF.

This sequence joins TRBV6-6 and TRBJ1-1; D gene unclear. CDR1 is MNHNY and CDR2 is SVGAGI in the germline V gene (reference sequence). The CDR3 consists of 14 residues. With 10 bases removed from V and 3 bases from J, the gap between germline ends came to 18 bases. The CDR3 DNA sequence: TGTGCCACCCAGTCGGGCTTCCGGGACACTGAAGCTTTCTTT. Protein: CATQSGFRDTEAFF.

As concerns this clone: Other DNA sequences in this sample translate to the same CDR3. The rearrangement uses TRBV7-9 and TRBJ2-7; D is possibly TRBD1 (6 bases). The V gene lost 6 bases and the J gene lost 0 bases, with 12 bases spanning the gap. In germline, CDR1 is SEHNR, CDR2 FQNEAQ (reference sequence). CDR3 size: 14 residues. CDR3 sequence: CASSSTGSSYEQYF. The CDR3 DNA is TGTGCCAGCAGTTCAACAGGGAGCTCCTACGAGCAGTACTTC.

V is TRBV19 and J is TRBJ2-3, with D possibly TRBD1 on 5 matching bases. Between the trimmed V and J ends, which lost 8 bases and 0 bases, there was a span of 18 bases. The V gene's germline CDR1 is LNHDA and CDR2 SQIVND (reference sequence). This CDR3 has 16 residues. The CDR3 nucleotides are TGTGCCAGTGCAGACGCCAGGGTTCGGAGCACAGATACGCAGTATTTT. Residues: CASADARVRSTDTQYF.

This sequence joins TRBV5-6 and TRBJ1-5, with a possible D match to TRBD1 (6 bases). The ends were cut back, 3 bases at V and 4 bases at J, with 11 bases in the middle. The CDR3 consists of 14 residues. Germline CDR1 and CDR2: SGHDT and YYEEEE. For the CDR3, the DNA is TGTGCCAGCAGCTCGGGCCAGGGGAATCAGCCCCAGCATTTT. Its protein is CASSSGQGNQPQHF.

This chain connects TRBV10-1 to TRBJ1-3; D unresolved. Per germline, CDR1 WNHNN and CDR2 SYGVQD (reference sequence). Trimming took off 0 bases at V and 0 bases at J, with 9 bases between the two ends. The CDR3 length is 16 residues. The CDR3 here is CASSESGFRSGNTIYF. Written as DNA, the CDR3 is TGCGCCAGCAGTGAGTCGGGATTTCGCTCTGGAAACACCATATATTTT.

This chain joins TRBV5-1 and TRBJ1-5; D might be TRBD1 (6 bases). CDR3 size: 14 residues. Germline V gene lookup returns CDR1 SGHRS and CDR2 YFSETQ. V dropped 3 bases and J dropped 5 bases, with 12 bases sitting between them. CDR3 residues: CASSSGQLDQPQHF. In DNA form, the CDR3 reads TGCGCCAGCAGCTCAGGACAGCTAGATCAGCCCCAGCATTTT.

The J gene is TRBJ2-2, the V gene TRBV6-5, with D possibly matching TRBD2 (5 bases). The CDR3 runs to 15 residues. V lost 8 bases and J lost 7, with 20 bases in between. The germline gives CDR1 MNHEY, CDR2 SVGAGI. In DNA, the CDR3 is TGTGCCAGCGGTGGCCGTGGAGGTGGTAGCGGGGAGCTGTTTTTT. Its protein is CASGGRGGGSGELFF.

The table lists this clone with a count of one. The V call is TRBV6-1, the J call TRBJ2-7, with TRBD2 matching 7 bases. CDR1 is MNHNS, CDR2 SASEGT, per germline. The ends lost 6 bases at V and 2 bases at J; junction bases unmatched: 4. CDR3 length: 13 residues. This chain's CDR3 is CASRPRGTYEQYF. CDR3 nucleotides: TGTGCCAGCAGACCGCGGGGGACCTACGAGCAGTACTTC.